Following are 15 T cell receptor beta chains from one sample sequenced in a study of T cell changes during pregnancy in multiple sclerosis. The assay was immunoSEQ multiplex PCR, and TCRdb's table has in-frame clones only and misses some. The sample includes about 80,000 clones, approximately 89% of them seen just once. The sample consisted of peripheral blood, taken before pregnancy. These receptors were collected from a female donor with multiple sclerosis, enrolled in a pregnancy study.

The chain has TRBV15 and TRBJ1-1; D not certain. The germline CDR1 and CDR2 sequences are LNHNV and YYDKDF (reference sequence). V was shortened by 0 bases and J by 5 bases, with 13 bases between the two germline ends. The CDR3 runs to 15 residues. The CDR3 protein is CATSRDSMRGTEAFF. In DNA, the CDR3 is TGTGCCACCAGCAGAGACTCGATGCGGGGTACTGAAGCTTTCTTT.

The J gene is TRBJ1-1, the V gene TRBV10-2; D is ambiguous. Germline CDR1 and CDR2: WSHSY and SAAADI. This CDR3 is built from 13 residues. V shed 5 bases and J shed 2 bases, with 9 bases lying between them. The CDR3 bases are TGCGCCAGCAGTAGAACGGGAAACACTGAAGCTTTCTTT. Amino acid sequence: CASSRTGNTEAFF.

The CDR3 loop is CASSDSHPGEQFF. CDR3 sequence (DNA): TGTGCCAGCAGTGACTCCCACCCGGGTGAGCAGTTCTTC. The chain couples TRBV6-4 to TRBJ2-1; D is unresolved. The CDR3 has 13 residues. Trimming took 0 bases from V and 9 from J, leaving 9 bases between them. Germline V gene data show CDR1 as MRHNA and CDR2 as SNTAGT.

The rearrangement joins TRBV6-5 to TRBJ1-6, with 9 nucleotides matching TRBD1. The CDR3 sequence is 15 residues long. Germline V gene lookup returns CDR1 MNHEY and CDR2 SVGAGI. V lost 2 bases to trimming and J lost 10 bases; unmatched junction nucleotides: 6. CDR3 nucleotides: TGTGCCAGCAGTTACGGGGGACAGGGAGGCTCACCCCTCCACTTT. Protein: CASSYGGQGGSPLHF.

The CDR3 protein is CASTPTGGTGELFF. The CDR3 bases are TGTGCCAGCACTCCTACGGGGGGCACCGGGGAGCTGTTTTTT. The chain uses TRBV27 and TRBJ2-2; TRBD2 agrees at 7 bases. The germline CDR1 and CDR2 sequences are MNHEY and SMNVEV (reference sequence). V lost 7 bases and J lost 4; bases outside the gene matches: 6. There are 14 residues in the CDR3.

In this sample, this clone turned up once. The genes are TRBV29-1 and TRBJ1-2; D is ambiguous. The V and J ends lost 3 bases and 3 bases respectively, with 14 bases between them. There are 14 residues in the CDR3. Looked up from germline, CDR1 is SQVTM and CDR2 is ANQGSEA. The CDR3 loop reads CSVEYAGLDYGYTF. The DNA of the CDR3 is TGCAGCGTTGAGTATGCAGGACTGGACTATGGCTACACCTTC.

This chain joins TRBV5-8 and TRBJ2-5; tentative D call: TRBD1 (5 bases). This CDR3 spans 16 amino acids. Trimming removed 3 bases at V and 4 bases at J, with 19 bases between. CDR1 is SGHTS, CDR2 YDEGEE, per germline. Written as DNA, the CDR3 is TGTGCCAGCAGCTCCCTAATCCCGACAGTATCAGAGACCCAGTACTTC. It yields the protein CASSSLIPTVSETQYF.

The V gene is TRBV11-2, the J gene TRBJ2-7, with D possibly TRBD2 on 6 matching bases. The CDR3 runs to 12 residues. V lost 7 bases and J lost 2, with 9 bases in between. Germline V CDR1 and CDR2: SGHAT, FQNNGV. The CDR3 here is CASTPGAYEQYF. CDR3 nucleotides: TGTGCCAGCACCCCGGGGGCCTACGAGCAGTACTTC.

CDR3 coding DNA: TGCGCCAGCAGCTTGGGAAGTTTCGGCTACAATGAGCAGTTCTTC. As protein: CASSLGSFGYNEQFF. The V call is TRBV5-1, the J call TRBJ2-1; D is unresolved. Per the germline V gene, CDR1 is SGHRS and CDR2 is YFSETQ. V was pared by 0 bases and J by 3 bases, with 10 bases between. The CDR3 extends over 15 amino acids.

V and J are TRBV7-6 and TRBJ2-1; 12 positions match TRBD2. Germline values: CDR1 SGHVS, CDR2 FNYEAQ. The CDR3 runs 19 residues. V lost 4 bases to trimming and J lost 0 bases; unmatched junction nucleotides: 10. The CDR3 DNA is TGTGCCAGCAGCTCAAGAAGGCTAGCGGGGGGGGGCTCCTACAATGAGCAGTTCTTC. This gives the protein CASSSRRLAGGGSYNEQFF.

The rearrangement joins TRBV7-9 to TRBJ2-3; the D gene is possibly TRBD2 (5 bases). CDR1 and CDR2 (germline): SEHNR, FQNEAQ (reference sequence). The CDR3 spans 15 residues. The ends were cut back, 2 bases at V and 2 bases at J, with 11 bases in the middle. CDR3 in amino acids: CASSLSPGNTDTQYF. The CDR3 DNA follows: TGTGCCAGCAGCTTATCCCCGGGGAACACAGATACGCAGTATTTT.

The chain employs TRBV7-3 and TRBJ1-1; D remains ambiguous. V shed 3 bases and J shed 4 bases, with 9 bases lying between them. The CDR3 length is 13 residues. CDR1 and CDR2 from the germline V gene are SGHTA and FQGTGA. The CDR3, as DNA: TGTGCCAGCAGCTTGGAGCGGCGCACTGAAGCTTTCTTT. It yields the protein CASSLERRTEAFF.

The genes are TRBV10-3 and TRBJ1-1; D is undetermined. The CDR3 is 14 amino acids. From germline, CDR1 is ENHRY and CDR2 SYGVKD. Trimming took 0 bases from V and 6 from J, leaving 11 bases between them. CDR3 loop: CAISESSAGPEAFF. CDR3 bases: TGTGCCATCAGTGAGTCGTCGGCGGGCCCTGAAGCTTTCTTT.

The gene calls are TRBV29-1 and TRBJ1-1; D not resolved. CDR1 is SQVTM and CDR2 is ANQGSEA in the germline V gene. The CDR3 contains 13 residues. The germline V and J ends were trimmed by 4 bases and 10 bases, with 19 bases remaining between them. The CDR3 here is CSVAFQSFLGAFF. The CDR3 coding sequence is TGCAGCGTTGCCTTTCAGTCCTTCCTAGGAGCTTTCTTT.

This clone was seen just once. The rearrangement uses TRBV6-6 and TRBJ2-7; 7 bases fit TRBD2. The CDR3 spans 16 residues. Germline lookup yields CDR1 MNHNY and CDR2 SVGAGI (reference sequence). V was clipped by 5 bases and J by 3 bases; unmatched bases: 13. Here the CDR3 DNA reads TGTGCCAGCAGTGCGCCCCCCGGGGGGACGGTCTACGAGCAGTACTTC. Residues: CASSAPPGGTVYEQYF.